This T cell receptor (beta chain) was recovered during a study of regulatory T cells in long-lasting Graves disease. This clonotype has at least ten counts. Its target is unknown. Germline values: CDR1 SGHNT, CDR2 YENEEA. The CDR3 sequence is 16 residues long. V dropped 5 bases and J dropped 5; count of bases not matched to a gene: 3. According to the study, TCR beta libraries were built with iRepertoire HTBI primers and CDR3-region Arm-PCR. TCRdb re-derived calls from the multiplex PCR reads in MiXCR, one entry per CDR3 protein. The repertoire includes 200,000 to 250,000 distinct CDR3 sequences, roughly a fifth of them detected once, and 12% sits in the top ten. General study points: TCR diversity was lower in persistent Graves' patients (versus newly diagnosed ones).

As for time point: newly diagnosed GD, antithyroid drugs for less than 3 months. From PBMCs, RNA was extracted and then used to make the TCR library. Another study also made use of these data, one on T cells in Graves' hyperthyroidism and ophthalmopathy. That work contributes: Disease duration under 2 months; hyperthyroidism patients were aged 18 to 65. An initial round of RT-PCR targeting the TCR CDR3 relied on the HTBI primer set.

This chain connects TRBV11-3 to TRBJ2-1; the match to TRBD2 covers 16 bases. The sequence was collected from a woman in her 30s with Graves disease. The sample consisted of peripheral blood mononuclear cells (PBMCs), taken at new diagnosis, from a patient treated with antithyroid drugs. The CDR3 coding sequence is TGTGCCAGCAGCCCGGGACTAGCGGGGGGGAACAATGAGCAGTTCTTC. This translates into CASSPGLAGGNNEQFF.